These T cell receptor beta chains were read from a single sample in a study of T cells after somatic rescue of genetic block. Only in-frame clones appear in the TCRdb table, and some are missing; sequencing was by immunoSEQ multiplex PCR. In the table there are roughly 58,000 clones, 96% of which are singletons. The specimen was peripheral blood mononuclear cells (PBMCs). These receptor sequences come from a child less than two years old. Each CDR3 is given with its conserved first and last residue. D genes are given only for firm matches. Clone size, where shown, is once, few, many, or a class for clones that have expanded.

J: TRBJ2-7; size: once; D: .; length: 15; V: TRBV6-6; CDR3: CASRYHTSFSYEQYF; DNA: TGTGCCAGCAGGTACCATACTAGCTTCTCCTACGAGCAGTACTTC
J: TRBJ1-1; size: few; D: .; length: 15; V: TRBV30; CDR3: CAYYNPGHQNTEAFF; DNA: TGTGCCTACTATAATCCGGGACACCAGAACACTGAAGCTTTCTTT
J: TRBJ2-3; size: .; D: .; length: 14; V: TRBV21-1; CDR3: CASSTSGSTDTQYF; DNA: TGTGCCAGCAGCACTAGCGGGAGCACAGATACGCAGTATTTT
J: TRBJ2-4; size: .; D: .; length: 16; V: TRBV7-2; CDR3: CASSLVWGVAKNIQYF; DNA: TGTGCCAGCAGCTTAGTGTGGGGGGTAGCCAAAAACATTCAGTACTTC
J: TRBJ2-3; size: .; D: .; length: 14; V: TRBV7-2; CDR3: CASSLAGGGDTQYF; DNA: TGTGCCAGCAGCTTAGCGGGAGGGGGGGATACGCAGTATTTT
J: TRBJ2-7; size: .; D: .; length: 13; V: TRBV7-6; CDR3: CASSLGGPYEQYF; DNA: TGTGCCAGCAGCTTAGGCGGCCCCTACGAGCAGTACTTC
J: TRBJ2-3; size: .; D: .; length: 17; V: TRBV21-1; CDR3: CASSKAGRGRVSDTQYF; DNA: TGTGCCAGCAGCAAAGCGGGGCGCGGGAGGGTCTCAGATACGCAGTATTTT
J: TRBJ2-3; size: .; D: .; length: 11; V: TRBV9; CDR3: CASSDRDTQYF; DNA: TGTGCCAGCAGCGACAGGGATACGCAGTATTTT
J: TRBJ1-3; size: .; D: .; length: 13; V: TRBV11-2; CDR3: CASSLESGNTIYF; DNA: TGTGCCAGCAGCTTGGAGTCTGGAAACACCATATATTTT
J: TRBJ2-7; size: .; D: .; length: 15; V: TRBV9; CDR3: CASSVAGAPSYEQYF; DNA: TGTGCCAGCAGCGTAGCTGGCGCCCCATCCTACGAGCAGTACTTC
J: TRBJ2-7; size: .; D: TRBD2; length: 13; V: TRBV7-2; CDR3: CASSQTSGYEQYF; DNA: TGTGCCAGCAGCCAGACTAGCGGCTACGAGCAGTACTTC
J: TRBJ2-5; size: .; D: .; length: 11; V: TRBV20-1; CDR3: CSEGRLETQYF; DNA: TGCAGTGAAGGGAGGTTAGAGACCCAGTACTTC
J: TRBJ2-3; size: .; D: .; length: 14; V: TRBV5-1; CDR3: CASSAGTGTDTQYF; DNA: TGCGCCAGCAGCGCCGGGACGGGCACAGATACGCAGTATTTT
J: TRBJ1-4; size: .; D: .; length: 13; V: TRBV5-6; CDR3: CASSLVTVEKLFF; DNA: TGTGCCAGCAGCTTGGTGACAGTTGAAAAACTGTTTTTT
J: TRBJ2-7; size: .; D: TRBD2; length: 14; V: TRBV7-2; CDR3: CASSWTSGAYEQYF; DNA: TGTGCCAGCAGCTGGACTAGCGGAGCCTACGAGCAGTACTTC
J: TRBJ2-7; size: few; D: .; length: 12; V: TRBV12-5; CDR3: CASGLLGYEQYF; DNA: TGTGCTAGTGGTTTGTTAGGCTACGAGCAGTACTTC
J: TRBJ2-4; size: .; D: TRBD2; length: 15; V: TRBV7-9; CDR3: CASSLLAGAKNIQYF; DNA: TGTGCCAGCAGCTTACTAGCGGGGGCCAAAAACATTCAGTACTTC
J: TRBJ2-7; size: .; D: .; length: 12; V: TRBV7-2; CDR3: CASSLAGQWQYF; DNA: TGTGCCAGCAGCCTCGCGGGACAGTGGCAGTACTTC
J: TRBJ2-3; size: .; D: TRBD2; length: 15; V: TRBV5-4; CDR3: CASSLLAGNTDTRYF; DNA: TGTGCCAGCAGCTTGCTAGCGGGAAACACAGATACGCGGTATTTT
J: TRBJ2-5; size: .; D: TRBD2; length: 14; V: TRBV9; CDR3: CASSGLAGGETQYF; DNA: TGTGCCAGCAGCGGACTAGCGGGAGGAGAGACCCAGTACTTC
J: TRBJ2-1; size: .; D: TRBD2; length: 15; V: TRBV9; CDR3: CASSASGSSYNEQFF; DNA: TGTGCCAGCAGCGCCAGCGGGAGCTCCTACAATGAGCAGTTCTTC
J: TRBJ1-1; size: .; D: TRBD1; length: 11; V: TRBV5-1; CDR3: CASSGQGWTFF; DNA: TGCGCCAGCAGTGGACAGGGTTGGACTTTCTTT
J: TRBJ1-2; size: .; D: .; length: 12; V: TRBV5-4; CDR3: CASSRWNYGYTF; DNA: TGTGCCAGCAGCCGTTGGAACTATGGCTACACCTTC
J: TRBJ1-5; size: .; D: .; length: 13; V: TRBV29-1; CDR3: CSVGWDSNQPQHF; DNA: TGCAGCGTTGGGTGGGATAGCAATCAGCCCCAGCATTTT
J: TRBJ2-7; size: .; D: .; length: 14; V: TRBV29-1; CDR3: CSVDRDPRGDEQYF; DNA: TGCAGCGTTGATAGGGACCCACGAGGGGACGAGCAGTACTTC
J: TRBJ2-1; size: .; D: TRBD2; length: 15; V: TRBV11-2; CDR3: CASSLGVSGIGEQFF; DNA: TGTGCCAGCAGCTTAGGGGTTAGCGGGATAGGTGAGCAGTTCTTC
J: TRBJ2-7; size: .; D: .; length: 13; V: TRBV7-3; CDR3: CASSLAEGNEQYF; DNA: TGTGCCAGCAGCTTAGCTGAGGGCAACGAGCAGTACTTC
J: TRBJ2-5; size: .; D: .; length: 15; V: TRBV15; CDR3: CATSREPRRQETQYF; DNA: TGTGCCACCAGCAGAGAGCCCCGGCGCCAAGAGACCCAGTACTTC
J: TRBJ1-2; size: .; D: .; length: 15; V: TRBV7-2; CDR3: CASSFPGTAYSGYTF; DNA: TGTGCCAGCAGCTTCCCCGGGACTGCTTATTCTGGCTACACCTTC
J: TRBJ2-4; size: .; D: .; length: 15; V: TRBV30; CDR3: CAWSVDSLAKNIQYF; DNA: TGTGCCTGGAGTGTAGACAGCCTAGCCAAAAACATTCAGTACTTC
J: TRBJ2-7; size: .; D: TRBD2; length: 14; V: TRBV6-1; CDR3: CASSEGGRGYEQYF; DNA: TGTGCCAGCAGTGAAGGAGGGAGGGGCTACGAGCAGTACTTC
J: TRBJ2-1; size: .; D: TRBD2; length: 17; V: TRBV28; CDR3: CASSRGLAGKTHNEQFF; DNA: TGTGCCAGCAGTCGCGGACTAGCGGGAAAGACCCACAATGAGCAGTTCTTC
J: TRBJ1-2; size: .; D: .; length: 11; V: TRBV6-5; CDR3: CASSTGNGYTF; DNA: TGTGCCAGCAGTACAGGGAATGGCTACACCTTC
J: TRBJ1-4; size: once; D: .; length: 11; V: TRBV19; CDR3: CASIGGEKLFF; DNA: TGTGCCAGTATTGGTGGTGAAAAACTGTTTTTT
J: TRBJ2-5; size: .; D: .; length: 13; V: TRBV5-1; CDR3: CASSDYSQETQYF; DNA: TGCGCCAGCAGCGACTATAGCCAAGAGACCCAGTACTTC
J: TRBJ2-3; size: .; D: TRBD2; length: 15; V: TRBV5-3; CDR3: CARRRGEGQGDTQYF; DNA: TGTGCCCGTCGCCGGGGGGAGGGCCAGGGAGATACGCAGTATTTT
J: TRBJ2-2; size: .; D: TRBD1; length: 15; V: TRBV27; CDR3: CASSVGQGGTGELFF; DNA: TGTGCCAGCAGTGTTGGACAGGGCGGCACCGGGGAGCTGTTTTTT
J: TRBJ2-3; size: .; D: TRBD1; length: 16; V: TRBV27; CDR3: CASSVPGQGIADTQYF; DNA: TGTGCCAGCAGTGTCCCGGGACAGGGGATCGCAGATACGCAGTATTTT
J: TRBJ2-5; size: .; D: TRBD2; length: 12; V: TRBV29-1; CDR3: CSASGREETQYF; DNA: TGCAGCGCTAGCGGGAGGGAGGAGACCCAGTACTTC
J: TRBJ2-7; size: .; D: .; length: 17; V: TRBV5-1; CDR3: CASSWVSSSTGTYEQYF; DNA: TGCGCCAGCAGCTGGGTCTCTTCTAGTACCGGGACTTACGAGCAGTACTTC
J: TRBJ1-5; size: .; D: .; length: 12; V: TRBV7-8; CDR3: CASSLNNQPQHF; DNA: TGTGCCAGCAGCTTGAACAATCAGCCCCAGCATTTT
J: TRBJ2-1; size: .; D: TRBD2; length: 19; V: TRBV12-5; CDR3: CASGLEVLAGVDRYNEQFF; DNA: TGTGCTAGTGGTTTGGAAGTTCTAGCGGGAGTAGACAGGTACAATGAGCAGTTCTTC